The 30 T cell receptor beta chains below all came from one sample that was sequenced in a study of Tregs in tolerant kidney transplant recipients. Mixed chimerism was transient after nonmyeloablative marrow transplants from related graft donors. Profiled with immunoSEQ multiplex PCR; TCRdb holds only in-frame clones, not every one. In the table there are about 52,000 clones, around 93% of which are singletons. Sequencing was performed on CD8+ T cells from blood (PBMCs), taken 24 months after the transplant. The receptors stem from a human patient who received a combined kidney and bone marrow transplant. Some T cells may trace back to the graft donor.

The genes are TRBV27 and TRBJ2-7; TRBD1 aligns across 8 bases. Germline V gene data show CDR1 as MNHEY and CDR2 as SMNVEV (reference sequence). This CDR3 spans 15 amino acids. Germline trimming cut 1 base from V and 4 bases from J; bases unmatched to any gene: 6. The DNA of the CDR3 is TGTGCCAGCAGTTTATTCGGCCAGGGGGCTTACGAGCAGTACTTC. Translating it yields CASSLFGQGAYEQYF.

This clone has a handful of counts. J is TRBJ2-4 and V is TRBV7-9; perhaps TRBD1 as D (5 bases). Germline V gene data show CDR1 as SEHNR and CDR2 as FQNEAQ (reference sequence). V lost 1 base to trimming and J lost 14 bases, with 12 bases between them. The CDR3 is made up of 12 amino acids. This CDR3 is CASSLDQGAEYF. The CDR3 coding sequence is TGTGCCAGCAGCTTAGATCAGGGCGCGGAGTACTTC.

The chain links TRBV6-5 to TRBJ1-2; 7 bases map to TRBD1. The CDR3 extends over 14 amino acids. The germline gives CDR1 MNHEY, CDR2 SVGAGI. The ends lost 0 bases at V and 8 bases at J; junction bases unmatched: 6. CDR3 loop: CASSYSTGRLGYTF. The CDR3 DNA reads TGTGCCAGCAGTTACTCGACAGGGCGACTCGGCTACACCTTC.

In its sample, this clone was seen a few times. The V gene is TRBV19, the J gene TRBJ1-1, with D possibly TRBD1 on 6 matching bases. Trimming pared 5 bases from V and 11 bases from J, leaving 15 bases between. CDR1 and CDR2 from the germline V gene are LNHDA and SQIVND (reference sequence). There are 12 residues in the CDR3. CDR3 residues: CASSYDRMVAFF. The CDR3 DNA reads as TGTGCCAGTAGTTATGACAGGATGGTCGCTTTCTTT.

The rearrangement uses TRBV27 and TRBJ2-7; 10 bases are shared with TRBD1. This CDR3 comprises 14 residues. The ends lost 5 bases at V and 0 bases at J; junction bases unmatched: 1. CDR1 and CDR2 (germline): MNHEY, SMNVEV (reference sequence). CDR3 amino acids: CASSRDRGSYEQYF. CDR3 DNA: TGTGCCAGCAGTCGGGACAGGGGCTCCTACGAGCAGTACTTC.

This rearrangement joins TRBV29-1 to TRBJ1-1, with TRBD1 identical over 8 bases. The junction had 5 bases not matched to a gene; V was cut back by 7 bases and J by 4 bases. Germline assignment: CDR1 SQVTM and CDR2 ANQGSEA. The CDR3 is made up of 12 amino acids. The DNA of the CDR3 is TGCAGCGCCCAGGGGGCGGGCACTGAAGCTTTCTTT. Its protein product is CSAQGAGTEAFF.

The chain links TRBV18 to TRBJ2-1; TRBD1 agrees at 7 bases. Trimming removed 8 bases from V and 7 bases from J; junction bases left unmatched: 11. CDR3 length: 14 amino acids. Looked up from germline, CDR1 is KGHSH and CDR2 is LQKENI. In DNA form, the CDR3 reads TGTGCCAGCACCCCGGGACAGAGCCTTAATGAGCAGTTCTTC. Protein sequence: CASTPGQSLNEQFF.

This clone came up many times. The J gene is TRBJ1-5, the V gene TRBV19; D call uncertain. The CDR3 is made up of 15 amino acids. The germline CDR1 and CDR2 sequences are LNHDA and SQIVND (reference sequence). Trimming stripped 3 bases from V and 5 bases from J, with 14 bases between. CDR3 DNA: TGTGCCAGTAGTATTGGGCACGATCCCTATCAGCCCCAGCATTTT. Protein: CASSIGHDPYQPQHF.

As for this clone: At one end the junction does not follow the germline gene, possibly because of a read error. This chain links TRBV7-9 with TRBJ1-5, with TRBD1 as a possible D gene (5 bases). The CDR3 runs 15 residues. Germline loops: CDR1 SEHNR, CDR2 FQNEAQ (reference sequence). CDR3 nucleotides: TGCGCCAGCAGCCCTCGTGGGGGGGTGGATCAGCCCCAGCATTTT. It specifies CASSPRGGVDQPQHF.

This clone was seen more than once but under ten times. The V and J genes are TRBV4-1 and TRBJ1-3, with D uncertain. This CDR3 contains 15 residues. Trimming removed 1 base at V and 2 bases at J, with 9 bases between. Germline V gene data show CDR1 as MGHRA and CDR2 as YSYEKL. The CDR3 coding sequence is TGCGCCAGCAGCCAAGCGCGGATAGCTGGAAACACCATATATTTT. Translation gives CASSQARIAGNTIYF.

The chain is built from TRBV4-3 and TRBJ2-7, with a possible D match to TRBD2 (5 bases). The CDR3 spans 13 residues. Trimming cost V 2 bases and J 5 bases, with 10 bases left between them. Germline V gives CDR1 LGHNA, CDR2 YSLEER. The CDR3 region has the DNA TGCGCCAGCAGCCAATTTGGAGGAGACGAGCAGTACTTC. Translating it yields CASSQFGGDEQYF.

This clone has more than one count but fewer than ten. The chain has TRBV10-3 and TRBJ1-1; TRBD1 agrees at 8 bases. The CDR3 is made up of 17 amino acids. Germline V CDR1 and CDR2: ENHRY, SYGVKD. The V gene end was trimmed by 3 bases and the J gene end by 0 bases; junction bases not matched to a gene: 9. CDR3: CAISETGTGNMNTEAFF. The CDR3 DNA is TGTGCCATCAGTGAAACCGGGACAGGAAATATGAACACTGAAGCTTTCTTT.

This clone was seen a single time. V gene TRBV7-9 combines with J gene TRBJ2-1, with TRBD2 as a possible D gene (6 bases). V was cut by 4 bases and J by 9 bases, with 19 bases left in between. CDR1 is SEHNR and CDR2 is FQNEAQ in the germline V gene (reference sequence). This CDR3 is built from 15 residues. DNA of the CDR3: TGTGCCAGCAGCTCGCCGTTGACTAGTTTCAGTGAGCAGTTCTTC. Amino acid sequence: CASSSPLTSFSEQFF.

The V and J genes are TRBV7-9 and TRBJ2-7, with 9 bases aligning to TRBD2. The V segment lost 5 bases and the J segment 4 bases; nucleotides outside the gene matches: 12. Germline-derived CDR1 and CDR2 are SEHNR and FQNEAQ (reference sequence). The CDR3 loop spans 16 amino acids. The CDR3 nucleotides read TGTGCCAGCAGCCCTAGCGGGGATTACGTCGTGTACGAGCAGTACTTC. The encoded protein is CASSPSGDYVVYEQYF.

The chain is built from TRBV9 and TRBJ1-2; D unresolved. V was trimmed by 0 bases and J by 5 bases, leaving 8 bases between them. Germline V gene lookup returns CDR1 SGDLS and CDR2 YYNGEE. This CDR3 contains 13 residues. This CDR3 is CASSVGAPYGYTF. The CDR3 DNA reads TGTGCCAGCAGCGTAGGGGCCCCTTATGGCTACACCTTC.

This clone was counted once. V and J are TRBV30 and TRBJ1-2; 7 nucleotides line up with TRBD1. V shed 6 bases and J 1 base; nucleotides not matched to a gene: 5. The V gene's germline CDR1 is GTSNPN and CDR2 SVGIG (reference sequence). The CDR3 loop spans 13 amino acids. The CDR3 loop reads CACVGTDNYGYTF. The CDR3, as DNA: TGTGCCTGCGTTGGGACAGATAACTATGGCTACACCTTC.

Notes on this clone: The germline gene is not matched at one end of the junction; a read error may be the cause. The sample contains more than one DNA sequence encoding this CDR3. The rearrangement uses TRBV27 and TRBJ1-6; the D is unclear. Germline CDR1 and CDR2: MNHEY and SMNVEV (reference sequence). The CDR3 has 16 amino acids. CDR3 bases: TGTGCCAGCAGTCCGTCACTAGTCTCCTATAATTCCCCCCTCCACTTT. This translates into CASSPSLVSYNSPLHF.

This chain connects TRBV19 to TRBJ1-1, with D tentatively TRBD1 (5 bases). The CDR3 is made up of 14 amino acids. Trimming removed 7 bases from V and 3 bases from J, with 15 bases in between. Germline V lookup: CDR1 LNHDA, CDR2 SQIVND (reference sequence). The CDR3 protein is CASTGGGWHTEAFF. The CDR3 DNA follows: TGTGCCAGTACTGGGGGGGGTTGGCACACTGAAGCTTTCTTT.

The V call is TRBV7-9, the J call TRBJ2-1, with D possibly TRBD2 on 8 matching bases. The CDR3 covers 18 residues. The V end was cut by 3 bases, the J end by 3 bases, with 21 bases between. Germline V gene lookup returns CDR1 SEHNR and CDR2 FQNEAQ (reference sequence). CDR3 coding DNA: TGTGCCAGCAGCTTTCGGATCGGCGGGGGGACAGACTACAATGAGCAGTTCTTC. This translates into CASSFRIGGGTDYNEQFF.

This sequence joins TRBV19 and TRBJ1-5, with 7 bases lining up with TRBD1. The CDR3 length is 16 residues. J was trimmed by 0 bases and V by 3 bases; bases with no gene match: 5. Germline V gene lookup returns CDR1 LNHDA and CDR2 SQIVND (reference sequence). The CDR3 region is CASSMRGQNSNQPQHF. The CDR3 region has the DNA TGTGCCAGTAGTATGCGGGGACAGAATAGCAATCAGCCCCAGCATTTT.

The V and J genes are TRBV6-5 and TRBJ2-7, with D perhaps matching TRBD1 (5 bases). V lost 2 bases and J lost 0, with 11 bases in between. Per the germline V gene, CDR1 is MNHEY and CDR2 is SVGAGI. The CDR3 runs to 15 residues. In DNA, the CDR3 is TGTGCCAGCAGTTACAGAAGGGGCCTCTCCTACGAGCAGTACTTC. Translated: CASSYRRGLSYEQYF.

The CDR3 spells CSVFGTDYGYTF. The CDR3 region has the DNA TGCAGCGTCTTCGGGACAGACTATGGCTACACCTTC. The genes are TRBV29-1 and TRBJ1-2; 7 bases map to TRBD1. CDR3 length: 12 residues. The J segment lost 3 bases and the V segment lost 6 bases, leaving 4 bases of the junction unmatched. CDR1 and CDR2 (germline): SQVTM, ANQGSEA.

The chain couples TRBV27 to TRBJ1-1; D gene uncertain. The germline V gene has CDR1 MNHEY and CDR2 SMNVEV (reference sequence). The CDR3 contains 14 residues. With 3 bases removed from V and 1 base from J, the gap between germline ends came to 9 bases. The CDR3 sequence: CASSFGLGNTEAFF. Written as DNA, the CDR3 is TGTGCCAGCAGTTTCGGCCTAGGGAACACTGAAGCTTTCTTT.

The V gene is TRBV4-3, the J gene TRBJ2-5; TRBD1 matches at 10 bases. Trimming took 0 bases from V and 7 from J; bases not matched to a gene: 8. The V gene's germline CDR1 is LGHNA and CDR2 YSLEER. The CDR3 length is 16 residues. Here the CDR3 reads CASSQDVTGGMGTQYF. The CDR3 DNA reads TGCGCCAGCAGCCAAGACGTGACAGGGGGCATGGGGACCCAGTACTTC.

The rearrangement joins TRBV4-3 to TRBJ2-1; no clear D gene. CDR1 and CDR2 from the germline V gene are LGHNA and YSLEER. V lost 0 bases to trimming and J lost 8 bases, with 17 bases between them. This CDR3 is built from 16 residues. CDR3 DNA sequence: TGCGCCAGCAGCCAAGATCTGTTCTCCAGTGGTGATGAGCAGTTCTTC. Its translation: CASSQDLFSSGDEQFF.

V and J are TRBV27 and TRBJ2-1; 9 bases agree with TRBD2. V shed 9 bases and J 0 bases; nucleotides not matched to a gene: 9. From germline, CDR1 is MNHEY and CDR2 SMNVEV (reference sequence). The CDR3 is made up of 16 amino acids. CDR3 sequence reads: CASWASGMISYNEQFF. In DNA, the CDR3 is TGTGCCAGTTGGGCTAGCGGGATGATCTCCTACAATGAGCAGTTCTTC.

CDR3 amino acids: CASSSDYTEAFF. The CDR3 region has the DNA TGTGCCAGCAGCTCAGACTACACTGAAGCTTTCTTT. The chain is built from TRBV7-2 and TRBJ1-1; D is unresolved. Germline CDR1 SGHTA, CDR2 FQGNSA. The CDR3 totals 12 residues. V lost 4 bases and J lost 3, with 6 bases in between. The whole variable domain, remainder taken from reference TRBV7-2 and TRBJ1-1, is GAGVSQSPSNKVTEKGKDVELRCDPISGHTALYWYRQSLGQGLEFLIYFQGNSAPDKSGLPSDRFSAERTGGSVSTLTIQRTQQEDSAVYLCASSSDYTEAFFGQGTRLTVV.

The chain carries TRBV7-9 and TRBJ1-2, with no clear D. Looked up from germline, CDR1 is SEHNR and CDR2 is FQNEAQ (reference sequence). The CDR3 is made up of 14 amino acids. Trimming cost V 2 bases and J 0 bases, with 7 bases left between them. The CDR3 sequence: CASSLLAPNYGYTF. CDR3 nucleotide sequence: TGTGCCAGCAGCTTACTAGCGCCTAACTATGGCTACACCTTC.

CDR3 in DNA: TGTGCCAGCAGCCTAACGACAGGGACCGGGGAGCTGTTTTTT. As protein: CASSLTTGTGELFF. The chain has TRBV6-5 and TRBJ2-2, with 7 positions matching TRBD1. J lost 5 bases, V lost 6 bases, and 6 bases had no gene match. The CDR3 runs to 14 residues. CDR1 is MNHEY, CDR2 SVGAGI, per germline.

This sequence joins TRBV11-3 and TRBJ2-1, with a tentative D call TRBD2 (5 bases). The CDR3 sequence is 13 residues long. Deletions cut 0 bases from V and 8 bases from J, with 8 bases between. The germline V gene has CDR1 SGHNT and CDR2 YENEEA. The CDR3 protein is CASSLEYGDEQFF. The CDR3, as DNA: TGTGCCAGCAGCTTAGAATACGGGGATGAGCAGTTCTTC.